Shown below are 11 T cell receptor beta chains from a single sample sequenced in a study of low-dose radiotherapy and immunotherapy resistance in tumors. First-strand cDNA relied on TRAV- and TRBV-specific primers spanning alpha and beta chains. TCR amplification ran 15 to 20 PCR cycles using constant-region and V-primer adapter primers. TCRdb used MiXCR to reprocess the reads, holding one entry per CDR3 protein. The data hold 7,500 to 10,000 distinct CDR3 sequences, with approximately 77% observed a single time. The receptors come from a human donor with advanced metastatic prostate, ovarian, gallbladder or colorectal cancer (not recorded which). This table probably holds off-target reads from a library built for another chain.

This chain uses TRBV2 with TRBJ2-2; 10 bases match TRBD1. The CDR3 length is 14 residues. J lost 5 bases, V lost 7 bases, and 4 bases had no gene match. CDR1 is SNHLY, CDR2 FYNNEI, per germline. The CDR3 is CASTGQGGTGELFF. Here the CDR3 DNA reads TGTGCCAGCACTGGACAGGGGGGAACCGGGGAGCTGTTTTTT.

The chain carries TRBV28 and TRBJ2-7, with 11 positions matching TRBD1. The V and J ends lost 7 bases and 4 bases, in that order; junction bases with no gene match: 9. The V gene's germline CDR1 is MDHEN and CDR2 SYDVKM. CDR3 size: 15 residues. CDR3 coding DNA: TGTGCCAGCACTGGCCGAGGACAGGGGGCGTACGAGCAGTACTTC. Translation gives CASTGRGQGAYEQYF. Full variable domain (rest looked up from reference TRBV28 and TRBJ2-7): DVKVTQSSRYLVKRTGEKVFLECVQDMDHENMFWYRQDPGLGLRLIYFSYDVKMKEKGDIPEGYSVSREKKERFSLILESASTNQTSMYLCASTGRGQGAYEQYFGPGTRLTVT.

The gene calls are TRBV6-6 and TRBJ1-1, with unresolved D. V was cut by 2 bases and J by 1 base, with 5 bases left in between. The CDR3 extends over 13 amino acids. The germline gives CDR1 MNHNY, CDR2 SVGAGI (reference sequence). Here the CDR3 reads CASSYNGNTEAFF. CDR3 sequence (DNA): TGTGCCAGCAGTTACAACGGGAACACTGAAGCTTTCTTT.

The chain links TRBV5-4 to TRBJ2-3; 13 positions agree with TRBD2. The CDR3 runs to 15 residues. Germline values: CDR1 SGHNT, CDR2 YYREEE (reference sequence). The V and J ends lost 2 bases and 9 bases, in that order; junction bases with no gene match: 6. This CDR3 reads CASSLLAGGRFTQYF. Here the CDR3 DNA reads TGTGCCAGCAGCTTACTAGCGGGAGGGCGTTTCACGCAGTATTTT.

The chain links TRBV30 to TRBJ2-7, with D hard to call. Germline CDR1 GTSNPN, CDR2 SVGIG (reference sequence). Trimming took off 4 bases at V and 2 bases at J, with 12 bases between the two ends. The CDR3 is made up of 13 amino acids. This chain's CDR3 is CAWTPGSTYEQYF. In nucleotides, the CDR3 is TGTGCCTGGACCCCCGGCTCTACCTACGAGCAGTACTTC.

The chain carries TRBV12-3 or TRBV12-4 and TRBJ2-5, with 8 positions matching TRBD1. This CDR3 region has 15 residues. With V trimmed by 5 bases and J by 4 bases, 9 bases remained unmatched. The CDR3 DNA follows: TGTGCCAGCAGTCAACCGGGAACAGGGGGAGAGACCCAGTACTTC. Protein: CASSQPGTGGETQYF.

The chain joins TRBV2 to TRBJ2-7; 10 nucleotides line up with TRBD1. This CDR3 contains 15 residues. With V trimmed by 6 bases and J by 3 bases, 8 bases remained unmatched. Germline-derived CDR1 and CDR2 are SNHLY and FYNNEI. CDR3 amino acids: CASRRDRGGGYEQYF. The CDR3 bases are TGTGCCAGCAGGAGGGACAGGGGCGGAGGCTACGAGCAGTACTTC.

The chain employs TRBV29-1 and TRBJ2-2, with D possibly matching TRBD1 (6 bases). The V gene's germline CDR1 is SQVTM and CDR2 ANQGSEA. This CDR3 spans 13 amino acids. V lost 1 base to trimming and J lost 7 bases, with 10 bases between them. The CDR3 nucleotides read TGCAGCGTTGAAGGACAGGTCGGCGGGGAGCTGTTTTTT. Encoded protein: CSVEGQVGGELFF.

The J gene is TRBJ2-7, the V gene TRBV28; unclear D gene. CDR3 length: 13 amino acids. Trimming took 3 bases from V and 3 from J, leaving 9 bases between them. Germline V gene sequence: CDR1 MDHEN, CDR2 SYDVKM. The CDR3 DNA is TGTGCCAGCAGTTTCAACAGCCACTACGAGCAGTACTTC. The encoded protein is CASSFNSHYEQYF.

The gene calls are TRBV5-1 and TRBJ1-1, with 7 positions matching TRBD1. V lost 3 bases to trimming and J lost 6 bases; unmatched junction nucleotides: 11. This CDR3 contains 15 residues. CDR1 is SGHRS and CDR2 is YFSETQ in the germline V gene. CDR3 coding DNA: TGCGCCAGCAGCTGGACGCGGCAGGGGGTTTCTGAAGCTTTCTTT. Its protein product is CASSWTRQGVSEAFF. Full variable domain (rest looked up from reference TRBV5-1 and TRBJ1-1): KAGVTQTPRYLIKTRGQQVTLSCSPISGHRSVSWYQQTPGQGLQFLFEYFSETQRNKGNFPGRFSGRQFSNSRSEMNVSTLELGDSALYLCASSWTRQGVSEAFFGQGTRLTVV.

This clonotype was detected a few times. V usage is TRBV4-1 and J usage is TRBJ2-3, with D tentatively TRBD1 (6 bases). CDR3 length: 15 amino acids. From germline, CDR1 is MGHRA and CDR2 YSYEKL. V shed 4 bases and J shed 7 bases, with 18 bases lying between them. This chain's CDR3 is CASSPTSGTQNTQYF. CDR3 DNA: TGCGCCAGCAGCCCCACGTCCGGGACACAGAATACGCAGTATTTT.